Sequencing of this TCR beta chain was carried out in a study of T-cell memory formation after mild COVID-19. Germline V gene data show CDR1 as DFQATT and CDR2 as SNEGSKA (reference sequence). Deletions cut 2 bases from V and 5 bases from J, with 15 bases between. The CDR3 is 14 residues long. From the 5' RACE reads, TCRdb called clonotypes with MiXCR, one entry per CDR3 protein. The sample holds around 150,000 distinct CDR3 sequences; approximately 10% are singletons and the top ten take 3.5% to 4%. The sequence derives from a man between 18 and 35 years old who had mild COVID-19 (a few samples of this study predate the infection). Cell type and time point are not known. The V gene is TRBV20-1, the J gene TRBJ1-2; D remains unclear. The sequenced sample was PBMCs or a T cell subset sorted from them (not recorded which). The CDR3 loop reads CSARRESPGYGYTF. DNA for the CDR3: TGCAGTGCTAGACGGGAATCCCCCGGATATGGCTACACCTTC.